This record looks at one TCR beta chain sequence and its context. Its target is not known. This sample was taken from a study of T cell responses to AZD1222 COVID-19 vaccine. The study, taken as a whole, reports: Compared with day 0, the breadth and depth of the Spike-specific TCR repertoire rose significantly after two doses of AZD1222. Variant regions that are unmutated are reportedly the target of nearly half of spike-specific TCRs. Repertoires were obtained solely post-peak T cell response. Dominant at 160-218 and 743-854, vaccine-associated CD4 TCRs also spanned spike.

TCRdb's table, derived via immunoSEQ multiplex PCR, lists solely in-frame clones and lacks some. The sample consists of 140,000 to 150,000 clones, about 92% of them appearing once. CDR1 is SNHLY and CDR2 is FYNNEI in the germline V gene. With 1 base removed from V and 5 bases from J, the gap between germline ends came to 12 bases. The CDR3 loop spans 15 amino acids. The clonotype originates from an adult in good health. Material: peripheral blood, obtained on day 0 of AZD1222 vaccination. The V call is TRBV2, the J call TRBJ1-5, with a weak D call TRBD1 (5 bases). CDR3 bases: TGTGCCAGCAGTGAAGTCAGCCAGGGCTATCAGCCCCAGCATTTT. Its protein is CASSEVSQGYQPQHF.